What follows are 20 T cell receptor beta chains derived from one specimen sequenced in a study of T cell responses to AZD1222 COVID-19 vaccine. Measured with immunoSEQ multiplex PCR; TCRdb has only the in-frame clones, and not every one. The table shows around 140,000 clones, with around 93% occurring only once. The sequencing used peripheral blood, collected on day 0 of AZD1222 vaccination. The receptor set was obtained from an adult in good health.

Regarding this clone: At one boundary the junction diverges from the germline segment, which might be a read error. The chain carries TRBV12-3 or TRBV12-4 and TRBJ1-2, with 12 bases identical to TRBD1. CDR3 size: 11 residues. The CDR3 nucleotides are TGTGCCAGCAGCCCCACGGGACAGGGGGCTTTT. This gives the protein CASSPTGQGAF.

The chain joins TRBV5-4 to TRBJ1-2, with TRBD1 identical over 8 bases. V dropped 2 bases and J dropped 8; count of bases not matched to a gene: 11. CDR3 length: 15 residues. Germline-derived CDR1 and CDR2 are SGHNT and YYREEE (reference sequence). The CDR3 bases are TGTGCCAGCAGCTTCCCCCTCCAGGGGGCTTCGGGCTACACCTTC. It yields the protein CASSFPLQGASGYTF.

The V gene is TRBV19, the J gene TRBJ1-1; D remains unclear. Germline CDR1 is LNHDA and CDR2 is SQIVND (reference sequence). This CDR3 region has 15 residues. Trimming removed 5 bases at V and 5 bases at J, with 18 bases between. DNA for the CDR3: TGTGCCAGTAGTGACACCGGGAACGGTTGGACTGAAGCTTTCTTT. This codes for CASSDTGNGWTEAFF.

J is TRBJ2-1 and V is TRBV6-2 or TRBV6-3; TRBD2 might be the D (6 bases). CDR1 and CDR2 (germline): MNHEY, SVGEGT. The CDR3 spans 14 residues. With 5 bases removed from V and 7 bases from J, the gap between germline ends came to 15 bases. CDR3 loop: CASSRPGLINEQFF. DNA for the CDR3: TGTGCCAGCAGTCGTCCGGGACTTATTAATGAGCAGTTCTTC.

This rearrangement joins TRBV2 to TRBJ1-1; a weak D match, TRBD1 (5 bases). The CDR3 spans 15 residues. Germline V lookup: CDR1 SNHLY, CDR2 FYNNEI. V dropped 2 bases and J dropped 3 bases, with 13 bases sitting between them. CDR3 bases: TGTGCCAGCAGTGAACAGGGCTATCCGGACACTGAAGCTTTCTTT. This codes for CASSEQGYPDTEAFF.

V and J are TRBV9 and TRBJ2-5, with 11 bases fitting TRBD1. The V gene's germline CDR1 is SGDLS and CDR2 YYNGEE. The CDR3 sequence is 16 residues long. V was pared by 0 bases and J by 4 bases, with 5 bases of the junction left unmatched. The CDR3 is CASSVEGQGAGETQYF. The CDR3 nucleotides are TGTGCCAGCAGCGTAGAAGGACAGGGGGCGGGAGAGACCCAGTACTTC.

V and J are TRBV5-6 and TRBJ2-3; D not certain. Germline values: CDR1 SGHDT, CDR2 YYEEEE. CDR3 length: 14 amino acids. Trimming left V 4 bases short and J 6 bases short, with 15 bases between. The CDR3 sequence: CASSPGPLGDTQYF. CDR3 in DNA: TGTGCCAGCAGCCCAGGACCTTTGGGGGATACGCAGTATTTT.

The chain carries TRBV30 and TRBJ2-1; tentative D call: TRBD2 (5 bases). V lost 5 bases and J 0 bases, leaving 8 bases between the germline ends. Germline assignment: CDR1 GTSNPN and CDR2 SVGIG (reference sequence). This CDR3 contains 13 residues. The CDR3 DNA is TGTGCCTGGGCGGGTAGCTCCTACAATGAGCAGTTCTTC. The encoded protein is CAWAGSSYNEQFF.

This rearrangement joins TRBV3-1 (or the pseudogene TRBV3-2) to TRBJ2-3, with D maybe TRBD2 (7 bases). Trimming took off 1 base at V and 0 bases at J, with 23 bases between the two ends. CDR1 is LGHDT and CDR2 is YNNKEL in the germline V gene (reference sequence). This CDR3 region has 20 residues. The CDR3 sequence is CASSQGGWVAGATSTDTQYF. The CDR3 DNA is TGTGCCAGCAGCCAAGGAGGGTGGGTCGCGGGGGCCACTAGCACAGATACGCAGTATTTT.

The chain combines TRBV11-3 with TRBJ2-7; D not resolved. With 2 bases removed from V and 4 bases from J, the gap between germline ends came to 12 bases. CDR3 length equals 14 residues. Germline-derived CDR1 and CDR2 are SGHNT and YENEEA. This CDR3 is CASSLWGFQYEQYF. The CDR3 coding sequence is TGTGCCAGCAGCTTATGGGGTTTCCAGTACGAGCAGTACTTC.

The V and J genes are TRBV28 and TRBJ2-7; D might be TRBD1 (6 bases). Trimming removed 4 bases from V and 1 base from J, with 11 bases in between. Per the germline V gene, CDR1 is MDHEN and CDR2 is SYDVKM. This CDR3 comprises 14 residues. CDR3 nucleotide sequence: TGTGCCAGCAGTTCTCCGGGACATTCCTACGAGCAGTACTTC. Translation: CASSSPGHSYEQYF.

Many counts were recorded for this clone. J is TRBJ1-6 and V is TRBV4-2, with TRBD1 as a possible D gene (5 bases). The V gene's germline CDR1 is LGHNA and CDR2 YNFKEQ. CDR3 length: 14 residues. CDR3 nucleotide sequence: TGTGCTACCAGCAGCCGGGGGGAGAATTCACCCCTCCACTTT. This gives the protein CATSSRGENSPLHF.

This clone was seen only once. The chain carries TRBV18 and TRBJ1-2; unclear D gene. The V gene lost 3 bases and the J gene lost 8 bases, with 16 bases spanning the gap. There are 14 residues in the CDR3. Germline V gene sequence: CDR1 KGHSH, CDR2 LQKENI. The CDR3 spells CASSPDVKLWGYTF. CDR3 DNA sequence: TGTGCCAGCTCACCGGACGTAAAACTATGGGGCTACACCTTC. The full variable domain, in which reference TRBV18 and TRBJ1-2 provide the parts outside the CDR3, is NAGVMQNPRHLVRRRGQEARLRCSPMKGHSHVYWYRQLPEEGLKFMVYLQKENIIDESGMPKERFSAEFPKEGPSILRIQQVVRGDSAAYFCASSPDVKLWGYTFGSGTRLTVV.

V and J are TRBV19 and TRBJ1-3; 7 bases align to TRBD1. Germline V lookup: CDR1 LNHDA, CDR2 SQIVND (reference sequence). After removal of 6 bases from V and 2 bases from J, the junction contained 10 bases not matched to a gene. The CDR3 extends over 16 amino acids. The CDR3 here is CASSHLVTGTGNTIYF. As DNA, the CDR3 is TGTGCCAGTAGCCACCTAGTGACAGGGACTGGAAACACCATATATTTT.

The chain joins TRBV9 to TRBJ1-6; D unresolved. The V gene lost 4 bases and the J gene lost 9 bases, with 17 bases spanning the gap. Germline CDR1 is SGDLS and CDR2 is YYNGEE. The CDR3 runs to 15 residues. The CDR3 spells CASSPAAEPGSPLHF. The CDR3 DNA is TGTGCCAGCAGCCCCGCCGCAGAACCGGGTTCACCCCTCCACTTT.

CDR3 DNA: TGTGCCAGCAGCTTGCCGATGACAGATAACTATGGCTACACCTTC. Its translation is CASSLPMTDNYGYTF. The V gene is TRBV7-9, the J gene TRBJ1-2, with D maybe TRBD1 (5 bases). CDR1 and CDR2 (germline): SEHNR, FQNEAQ (reference sequence). This CDR3 comprises 15 residues. V shed 3 bases and J shed 1 base, with 12 bases lying between them.

The genes are TRBV5-4 and TRBJ1-1; 11 positions match TRBD1. The J segment lost 10 bases and the V segment lost 0 bases, leaving 8 bases of the junction unmatched. The V gene's germline CDR1 is SGHNT and CDR2 YYREEE (reference sequence). CDR3 size: 15 residues. The CDR3 DNA reads TGTGCCAGCAGCTTGGGGGACAGGGGGTGGGCTGCAGCTTTCTTT. It encodes CASSLGDRGWAAAFF.

The chain recombines TRBV24-1 with TRBJ1-5; D call uncertain. The CDR3 contains 14 residues. In germline, CDR1 is KGHDR, CDR2 SFDVKD. The germline V and J ends were trimmed by 7 bases and 0 bases, with 9 bases remaining between them. This CDR3 reads CATSRRNSNQPQHF. The CDR3, as DNA: TGTGCCACCAGCCGCCGGAATAGCAATCAGCCCCAGCATTTT.

As DNA, the CDR3 is TGTGCCAGCAGCCCCGCCCCAGGGGGCCTTTCTAACTATGGCTACACCTTC. Protein product: CASSPAPGGLSNYGYTF. This sequence joins TRBV4-2 and TRBJ1-2; 8 bases agree with TRBD1. The CDR3 length is 17 residues. J gave up 0 bases and V 4 bases, and 10 bases lay outside the gene matches. Germline CDR1 LGHNA, CDR2 YNFKEQ.

Only one count was recorded for this clone. The chain employs TRBV3-1 (or the pseudogene TRBV3-2) and TRBJ1-4, with a possible D match to TRBD1 (6 bases). V shed 3 bases and J shed 10 bases, with 18 bases lying between them. The germline V gene has CDR1 LGHDT and CDR2 YNNKEL (reference sequence). This CDR3 contains 15 residues. CDR3 loop: CASSQPGAMRGKLFF. As DNA, the CDR3 is TGTGCCAGCAGCCAGCCAGGGGCCATGAGAGGAAAACTGTTTTTT.